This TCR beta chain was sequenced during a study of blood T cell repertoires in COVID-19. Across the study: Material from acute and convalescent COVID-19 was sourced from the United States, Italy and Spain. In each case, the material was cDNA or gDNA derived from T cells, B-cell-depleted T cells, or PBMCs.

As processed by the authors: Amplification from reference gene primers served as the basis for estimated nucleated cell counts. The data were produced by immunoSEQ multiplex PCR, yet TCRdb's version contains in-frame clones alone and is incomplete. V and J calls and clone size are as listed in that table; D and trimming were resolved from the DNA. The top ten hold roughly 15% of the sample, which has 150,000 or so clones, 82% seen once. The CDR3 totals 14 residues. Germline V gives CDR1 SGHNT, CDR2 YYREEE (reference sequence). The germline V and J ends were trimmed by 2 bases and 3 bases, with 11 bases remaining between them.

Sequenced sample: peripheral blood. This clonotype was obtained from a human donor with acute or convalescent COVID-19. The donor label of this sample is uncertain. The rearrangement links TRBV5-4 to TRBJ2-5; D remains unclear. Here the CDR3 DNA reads TGTGCCAGCAGCTTTTCAGTCCGGGAAGAGACCCAGTACTTC. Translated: CASSFSVREETQYF.